Presented here are 2 T cell receptor beta chains from one specimen sequenced in a study of blood T cell repertoires in COVID-19. The method was immunoSEQ multiplex PCR; TCRdb's version includes in-frame clones alone and lacks a portion of them. Here the sample spans under 350,000 clones, 65% to 90% being singletons. The sample comprised peripheral blood. All receptors come from a human donor in a cohort sampled during active COVID-19.

This clone occurred a few times. This chain connects TRBV9 to TRBJ2-3; the match to TRBD1 covers 7 bases. The CDR3 contains 16 residues. Germline CDR1 is SGDLS and CDR2 is YYNGEE. Trimming removed 4 bases from V and 2 bases from J; junction bases left unmatched: 10. The CDR3 DNA reads TGTGCCAGCAGCCCTCAGTCGGGACAGAACACAGATACGCAGTATTTT. Its protein is CASSPQSGQNTDTQYF.

This chain connects TRBV5-1 to TRBJ1-1, with 7 bases fitting TRBD1. The CDR3 length is 16 residues. Trimming took 3 bases from V and 5 from J; bases not matched to a gene: 13. The germline V gene encodes CDR1 SGHRS and CDR2 YFSETQ. The CDR3 DNA reads as TGCGCCAGCAGCTCAACCCTTAAACAGGGGCGGACTGAAGCTTTCTTT. This gives the protein CASSSTLKQGRTEAFF. Full variable domain (outside the CDR3, taken from reference TRBV5-1 and TRBJ1-1): KAGVTQTPRYLIKTRGQQVTLSCSPISGHRSVSWYQQTPGQGLQFLFEYFSETQRNKGNFPGRFSGRQFSNSRSEMNVSTLELGDSALYLCASSSTLKQGRTEAFFGQGTRLTVV.